This T cell receptor beta chain was recorded in a study of control samples from healthy donors and cancer patients. V shed 5 bases, J shed 3 bases, and the junction held 11 bases outside the gene matches. CDR3 length: 16 amino acids. CDR1 and CDR2 from the germline V gene are SGHTA and FQGNSA. Assay used: immunoSEQ multiplex PCR; TCRdb lists only in-frame clones, some missing. The data contain around 170,000 clones, nearly 90% of them singletons. The sequenced material came from blood. The TCR originated in a woman between 45 and 65 years old in good health. The chain carries TRBV7-2 and TRBJ2-3; TRBD1 matches at 7 bases. DNA for the CDR3: TGTGCCAGCAGCCCCCGGGACAGACGAGCAACAGATACGCAGTATTTT. It is translated as CASSPRDRRATDTQYF.